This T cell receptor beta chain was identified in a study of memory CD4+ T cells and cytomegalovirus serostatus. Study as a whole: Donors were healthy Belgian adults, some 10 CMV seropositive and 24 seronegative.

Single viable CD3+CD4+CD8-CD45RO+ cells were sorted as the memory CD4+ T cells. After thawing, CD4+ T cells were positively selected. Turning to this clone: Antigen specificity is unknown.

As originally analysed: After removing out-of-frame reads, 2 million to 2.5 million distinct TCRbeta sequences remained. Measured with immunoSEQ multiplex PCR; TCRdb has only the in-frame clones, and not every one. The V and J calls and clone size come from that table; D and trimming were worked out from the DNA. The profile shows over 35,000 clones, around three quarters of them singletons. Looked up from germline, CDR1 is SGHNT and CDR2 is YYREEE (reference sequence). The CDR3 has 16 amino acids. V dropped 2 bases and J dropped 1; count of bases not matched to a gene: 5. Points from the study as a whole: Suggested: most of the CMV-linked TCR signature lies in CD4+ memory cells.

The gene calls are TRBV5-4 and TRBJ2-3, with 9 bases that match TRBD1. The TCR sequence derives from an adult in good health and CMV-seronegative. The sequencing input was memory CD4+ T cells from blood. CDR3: CASSLGQGKGTDTQYF. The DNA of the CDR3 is TGTGCCAGCAGCTTAGGACAGGGGAAGGGCACAGATACGCAGTATTTT. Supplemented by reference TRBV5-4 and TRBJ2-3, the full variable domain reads ETGVTQSPTHLIKTRGQQVTLRCSSQSGHNTVSWYQQALGQGPQFIFQYYREEENGRGNFPPRFSGLQFPNYSSELNVNALELDDSALYLCASSLGQGKGTDTQYFGPGTRLTVL.